The 21 T cell receptor beta chains presented below share a single source sample, sequenced in a study of monozygotic twins with inflammatory bowel disease. With the 5' RACE reads reprocessed, TCRdb shows one record per CDR3 protein and no DNA. The sample has approximately 400,000 distinct CDR3 sequences, and its top ten clones hold just over 2.5%. The source material was blood. The receptors were gathered from a human donor with ulcerative colitis or Crohn's disease, or a healthy co-twin of an affected twin (not recorded which).

V and J are TRBV9 and TRBJ1-6; TCRdb's D call, TRBD1, is unchecked because there is no DNA. Per the germline V gene, CDR1 is SGDLS and CDR2 is YYNGEE. The CDR3 has 13 amino acids. CDR3 in amino acids: CASSETGNSPLHF.

The CDR3 loop reads CASSLYGTFNYNEQFF. The rearrangement uses TRBV28 and TRBJ2-1; TCRdb selects TRBD2, and the lack of DNA leaves this call unchecked. Germline lookup yields CDR1 MDHEN and CDR2 SYDVKM. The length of the CDR3 is 16 residues.

The chain couples TRBV15 to TRBJ1-1; there is no DNA to check the TCRdb D call of TRBD1. The CDR3 has 15 amino acids. CDR1 LNHNV and CDR2 YYDKDF come from the germline V gene (reference sequence). CDR3 sequence: CATSRGTGPNTEAFF. The full variable domain, its missing parts supplied by reference TRBV15 and TRBJ1-1, is DAMVIQNPRYQVTQFGKPVTLSCSQTLNHNVMYWYQQKSSQAPKLLFHYYDKDFNNEADTPDNFQSRRPNTSFCFLDIRSPGLGDTAMYLCATSRGTGPNTEAFFGQGTRLTVV.

The gene calls are TRBV15 and TRBJ2-2. The CDR3 has 15 amino acids. Germline CDR1 reads LNHNV; CDR2 reads YYDKDF (reference sequence). The CDR3 sequence is CATSRGARNTGELFF.

The CDR3 spells CASSEHLDRNTYF. The chain employs TRBV6-1 and TRBJ2-4; checking the TCRdb D call of TRBD1 is not possible without DNA. The germline V gene encodes CDR1 MNHNS and CDR2 SASEGT. CDR3 length: 13 amino acids.

The V and J genes are TRBV18 and TRBJ1-1; lacking DNA, the TRBD1 call made by TCRdb goes unchecked. The CDR3 is made up of 16 amino acids. Germline V gene sequence: CDR1 KGHSH, CDR2 LQKENI. This CDR3 reads CASSRPGTGANTEAFF.

The chain recombines TRBV11-2 with TRBJ1-2; no DNA is available, so the TRBD1 call from TCRdb remains unchecked. Germline assignment: CDR1 SGHAT and CDR2 FQNNGV. The CDR3 spans 17 residues. CDR3 protein: CASSQIKDRRRNYGYTF.

The chain is built from TRBV2 and TRBJ1-5. The CDR3 consists of 15 residues. Germline V CDR1 and CDR2: SNHLY, FYNNEI. CDR3 amino acids: CASSDRSVSNQPQHF.

The CDR3 loop is CAISESFRTAGGQETQYF. The chain recombines TRBV10-3 with TRBJ2-5; TCRdb gives TRBD2 as the D gene, but with no DNA this cannot be confirmed. The CDR3 runs to 18 residues. From germline, CDR1 is ENHRY and CDR2 SYGVKD.

The chain uses TRBV4-2 and TRBJ1-6; without DNA, the TCRdb call of TRBD1 cannot be checked. CDR1 and CDR2 (germline): LGHNA, YNFKEQ. This CDR3 spans 17 amino acids. This CDR3 is CASSQDWGGLTHSPLHF.

This chain uses TRBV7-9 with TRBJ2-3; absent DNA, TCRdb's TRBD1 call cannot be checked. Germline V CDR1 and CDR2: SEHNR, FQNEAQ (reference sequence). CDR3 length: 14 residues. The CDR3 loop reads CAPGGGQGTDTQYF.

V and J are TRBV5-1 and TRBJ2-1; TCRdb gives TRBD2 as the D gene, but with no DNA this cannot be confirmed. Germline CDR1 and CDR2: SGHRS and YFSETQ. CDR3 size: 17 residues. CDR3: CASSWTSGGSSNGEQFF.

The chain uses TRBV29-1 and TRBJ1-2; the TRBD1 assignment by TCRdb is unverifiable without DNA. Germline CDR1 and CDR2: SQVTM and ANQGSEA. The CDR3 is 16 amino acids. The CDR3 region is CSVVLTGGLANYGYTF.

This chain joins TRBV4-1 and TRBJ2-5; TCRdb names TRBD1, which stays unverified in the absence of DNA. Germline assignment: CDR1 MGHRA and CDR2 YSYEKL. The length of the CDR3 is 16 residues. CDR3 in amino acids: CASSQDRQGGQETQYF.

The chain recombines TRBV12-3 or TRBV12-4 with TRBJ2-2. The CDR3 is 12 residues long. The chain's CDR3 is CASGQDTGELFF.

The J gene is TRBJ2-5, the V gene TRBV19. The CDR3 covers 14 residues. Germline-derived CDR1 and CDR2 are LNHDA and SQIVND (reference sequence). The chain's CDR3 is CASSITASRKTQYF. Drawing the rest from reference TRBV19 and TRBJ2-5, the complete variable domain is DGGITQSPKYLFRKEGQNVTLSCEQNLNHDAMYWYRQDPGQGLRLIYYSQIVNDFQKGDIAEGYSVSREKKESFPLTVTSAQKNPTAFYLCASSITASRKTQYFGPGTRLLVL.

The chain uses TRBV9 and TRBJ2-7; with no DNA, the TCRdb D assignment of TRBD1 cannot be verified. The CDR3 sequence is 16 residues long. Germline lookup yields CDR1 SGDLS and CDR2 YYNGEE. CDR3 amino acids: CASSVAGRGDPYEQYF.

The gene calls are TRBV6-1 and TRBJ2-2; TCRdb lists TRBD2, though no DNA is available to test this call. CDR3 length: 15 residues. The germline gives CDR1 MNHNS, CDR2 SASEGT. CDR3 region: CASPSGGGLTGELFF.

This chain links TRBV29-1 with TRBJ1-1; no DNA is available, so the TRBD1 call from TCRdb remains unchecked. Germline V CDR1 and CDR2: SQVTM, ANQGSEA. This CDR3 has 15 amino acids. CDR3 region: CSVEGGQGFNTEAFF.

The chain joins TRBV5-4 to TRBJ1-6; TCRdb's D gene call, TRBD1, goes unchecked for lack of DNA. The CDR3 sequence is 14 residues long. The germline V gene has CDR1 SGHNT and CDR2 YYREEE (reference sequence). The CDR3 sequence: CASSLQGAVSPLHF.

The rearrangement links TRBV28 to TRBJ2-7. This CDR3 contains 16 residues. Germline CDR1 MDHEN, CDR2 SYDVKM. The CDR3 spells CASSPYGGRRSYEQYF.